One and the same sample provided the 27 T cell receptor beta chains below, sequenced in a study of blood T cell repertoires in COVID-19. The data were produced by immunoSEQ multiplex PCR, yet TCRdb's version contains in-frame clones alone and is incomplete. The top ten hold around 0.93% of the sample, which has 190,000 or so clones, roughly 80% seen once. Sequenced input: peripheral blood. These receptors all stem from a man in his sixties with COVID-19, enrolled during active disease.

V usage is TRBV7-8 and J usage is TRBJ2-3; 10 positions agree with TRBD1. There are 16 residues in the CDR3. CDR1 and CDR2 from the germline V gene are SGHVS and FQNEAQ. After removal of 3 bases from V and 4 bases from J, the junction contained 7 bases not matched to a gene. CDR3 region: CASSLAGTGVPDTQYF. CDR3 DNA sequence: TGTGCCAGCAGCTTGGCCGGGACAGGGGTGCCAGATACGCAGTATTTT.

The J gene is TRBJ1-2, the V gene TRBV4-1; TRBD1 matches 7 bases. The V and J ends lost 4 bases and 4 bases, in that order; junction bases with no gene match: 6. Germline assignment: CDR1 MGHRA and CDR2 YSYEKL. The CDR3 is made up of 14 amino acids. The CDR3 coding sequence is TGCGCCAGCAGCCCACAGGGGCACCTCTATGGCTACACCTTC. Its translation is CASSPQGHLYGYTF.

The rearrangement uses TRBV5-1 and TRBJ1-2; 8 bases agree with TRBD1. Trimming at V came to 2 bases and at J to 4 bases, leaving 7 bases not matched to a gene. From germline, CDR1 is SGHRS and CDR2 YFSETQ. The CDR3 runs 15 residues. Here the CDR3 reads CASSLTTGEGYGYTF. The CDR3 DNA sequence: TGCGCCAGCAGCTTAACGACAGGGGAGGGCTATGGCTACACCTTC.

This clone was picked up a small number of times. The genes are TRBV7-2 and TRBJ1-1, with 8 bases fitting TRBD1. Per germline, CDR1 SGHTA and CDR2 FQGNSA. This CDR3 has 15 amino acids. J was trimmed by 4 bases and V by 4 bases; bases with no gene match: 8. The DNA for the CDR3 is TGTGCCAGCAGCTCCCGACCGGACAGGGCCACTGAAGCTTTCTTT. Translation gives CASSSRPDRATEAFF.

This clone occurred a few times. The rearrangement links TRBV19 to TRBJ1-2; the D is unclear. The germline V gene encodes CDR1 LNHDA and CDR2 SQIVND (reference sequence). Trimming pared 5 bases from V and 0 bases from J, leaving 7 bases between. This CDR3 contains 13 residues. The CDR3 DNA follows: TGTGCCAGTAGTGTTCCCACTAACTATGGCTACACCTTC. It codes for CASSVPTNYGYTF.

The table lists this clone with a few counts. The CDR3 nucleotides read TGTGCCAGCAGCTCTGGGACAGTCGGGACTGAAGCTTTCTTT. It yields the protein CASSSGTVGTEAFF. The V call is TRBV5-4, the J call TRBJ1-1; 7 bases map to TRBD1. V trimming: 3 bases; J trimming: 5 bases; junction bases outside the gene matches: 7. This CDR3 has 14 amino acids. CDR1 is SGHNT, CDR2 YYREEE, per germline (reference sequence).

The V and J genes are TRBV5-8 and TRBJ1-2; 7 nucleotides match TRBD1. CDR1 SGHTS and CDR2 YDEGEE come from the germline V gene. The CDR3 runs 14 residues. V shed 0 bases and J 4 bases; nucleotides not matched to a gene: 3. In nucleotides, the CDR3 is TGTGCCAGCAGCTTGGGGGACAGTCGCTATGGCTACACCTTC. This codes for CASSLGDSRYGYTF.

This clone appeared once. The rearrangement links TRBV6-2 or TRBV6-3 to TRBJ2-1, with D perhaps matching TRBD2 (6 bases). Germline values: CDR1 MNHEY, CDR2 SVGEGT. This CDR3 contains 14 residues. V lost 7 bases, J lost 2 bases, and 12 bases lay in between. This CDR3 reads CASIPGAPYNEQFF. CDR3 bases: TGTGCCAGCATCCCGGGAGCCCCCTACAATGAGCAGTTCTTC.

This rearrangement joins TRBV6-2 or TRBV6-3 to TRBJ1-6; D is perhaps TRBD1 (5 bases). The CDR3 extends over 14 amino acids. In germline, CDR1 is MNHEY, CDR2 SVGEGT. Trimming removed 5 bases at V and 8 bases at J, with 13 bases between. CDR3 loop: CASSVQGAHSPLHF. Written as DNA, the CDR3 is TGTGCCAGCAGTGTTCAAGGGGCGCATTCACCCCTCCACTTT.

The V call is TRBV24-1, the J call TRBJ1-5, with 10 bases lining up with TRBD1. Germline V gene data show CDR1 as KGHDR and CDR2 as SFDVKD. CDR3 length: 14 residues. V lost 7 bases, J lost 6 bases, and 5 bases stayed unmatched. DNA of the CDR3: TGTGCCACCAGAGGACAGGGGGGGGGTCAGCCCCAGCATTTT. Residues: CATRGQGGGQPQHF.

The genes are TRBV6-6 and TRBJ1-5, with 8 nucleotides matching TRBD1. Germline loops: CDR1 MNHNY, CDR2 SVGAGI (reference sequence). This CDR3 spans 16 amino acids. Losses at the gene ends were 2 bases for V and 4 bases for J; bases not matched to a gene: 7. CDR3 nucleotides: TGTGCCAGCAGTTACCGCGCCCAGGGGGCGAATCAGCCCCAGCATTTT. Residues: CASSYRAQGANQPQHF.

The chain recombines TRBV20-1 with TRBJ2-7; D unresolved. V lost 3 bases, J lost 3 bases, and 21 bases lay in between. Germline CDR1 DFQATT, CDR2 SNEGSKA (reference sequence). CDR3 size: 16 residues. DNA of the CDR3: TGCAGTGCTAGTGGACGTCGAGGCAGCTTGGTCTACGAGCAGTACTTC. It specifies CSASGRRGSLVYEQYF.

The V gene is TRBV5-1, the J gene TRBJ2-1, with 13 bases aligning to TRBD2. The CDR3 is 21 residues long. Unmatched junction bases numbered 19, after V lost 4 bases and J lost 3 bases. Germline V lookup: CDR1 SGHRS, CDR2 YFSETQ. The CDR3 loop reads CASSPVQTGTSGKGGYNEQFF. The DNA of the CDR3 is TGCGCCAGCAGCCCGGTTCAAACCGGGACTAGCGGGAAGGGGGGCTACAATGAGCAGTTCTTC.

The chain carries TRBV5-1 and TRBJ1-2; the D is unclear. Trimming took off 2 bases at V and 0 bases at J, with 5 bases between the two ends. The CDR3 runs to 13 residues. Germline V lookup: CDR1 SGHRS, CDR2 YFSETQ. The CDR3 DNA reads TGCGCCAGCAGCTTAGAGGCTAACTATGGCTACACCTTC. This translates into CASSLEANYGYTF.

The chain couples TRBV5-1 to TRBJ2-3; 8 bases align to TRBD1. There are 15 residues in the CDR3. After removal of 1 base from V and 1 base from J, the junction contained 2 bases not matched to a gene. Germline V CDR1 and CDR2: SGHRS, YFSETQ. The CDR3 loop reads CASSLLGQGTDTQYF. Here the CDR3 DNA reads TGCGCCAGCAGCTTGTTGGGACAGGGCACAGATACGCAGTATTTT.

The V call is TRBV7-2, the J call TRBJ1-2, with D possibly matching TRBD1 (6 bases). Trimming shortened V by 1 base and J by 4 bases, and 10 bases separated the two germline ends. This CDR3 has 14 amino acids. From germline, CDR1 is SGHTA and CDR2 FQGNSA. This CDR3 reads CASSLDGGPYGYTF. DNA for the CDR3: TGTGCCAGCAGCTTAGACGGGGGGCCCTATGGCTACACCTTC.

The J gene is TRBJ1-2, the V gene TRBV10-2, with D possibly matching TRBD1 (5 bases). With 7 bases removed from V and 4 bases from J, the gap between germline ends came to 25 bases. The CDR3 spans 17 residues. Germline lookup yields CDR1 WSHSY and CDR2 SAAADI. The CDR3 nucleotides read TGCGCCAGCACCCCCCGGAGGGGAGCATCGACCGGCTATGGCTACACCTTC. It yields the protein CASTPRRGASTGYGYTF.

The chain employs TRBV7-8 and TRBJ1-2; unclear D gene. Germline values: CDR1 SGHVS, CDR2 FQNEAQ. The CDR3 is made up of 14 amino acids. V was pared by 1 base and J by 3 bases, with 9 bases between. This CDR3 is CASSLGSGDYGYTF. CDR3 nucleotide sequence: TGTGCCAGCAGCTTAGGCAGCGGAGACTATGGCTACACCTTC.

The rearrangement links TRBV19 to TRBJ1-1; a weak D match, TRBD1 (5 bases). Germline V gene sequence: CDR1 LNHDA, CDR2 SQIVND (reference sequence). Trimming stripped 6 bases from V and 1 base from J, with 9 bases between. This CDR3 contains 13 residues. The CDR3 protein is CASRPDRNTEAFF. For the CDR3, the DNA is TGTGCCAGTAGACCCGACAGGAACACTGAAGCTTTCTTT.

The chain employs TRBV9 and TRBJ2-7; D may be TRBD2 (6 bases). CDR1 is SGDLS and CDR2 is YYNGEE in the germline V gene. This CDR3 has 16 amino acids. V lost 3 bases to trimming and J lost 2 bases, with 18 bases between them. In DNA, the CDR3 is TGTGCCAGCAGCGGGAACCCCGGGACGGGAGCCTACGAGCAGTACTTC. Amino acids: CASSGNPGTGAYEQYF.

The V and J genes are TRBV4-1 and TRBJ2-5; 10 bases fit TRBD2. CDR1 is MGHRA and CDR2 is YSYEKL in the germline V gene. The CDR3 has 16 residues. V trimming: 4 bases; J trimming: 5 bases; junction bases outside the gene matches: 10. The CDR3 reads CASSPPGLASFETQYF. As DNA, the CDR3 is TGCGCCAGCAGCCCGCCGGGACTAGCGTCTTTCGAGACCCAGTACTTC.

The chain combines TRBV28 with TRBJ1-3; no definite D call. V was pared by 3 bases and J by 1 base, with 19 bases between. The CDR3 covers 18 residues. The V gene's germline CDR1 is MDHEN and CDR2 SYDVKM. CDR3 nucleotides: TGTGCCAGCAGTTTTTCAGGTCCACACGGACTTTCTGGAAACACCATATATTTT. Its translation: CASSFSGPHGLSGNTIYF.

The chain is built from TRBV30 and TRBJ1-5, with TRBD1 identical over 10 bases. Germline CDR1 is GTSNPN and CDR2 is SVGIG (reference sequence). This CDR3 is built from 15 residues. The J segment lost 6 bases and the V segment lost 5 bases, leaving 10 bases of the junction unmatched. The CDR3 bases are TGTGCCTGGTCCCCCCGGGACAGGGGAAGTCAGCCCCAGCATTTT. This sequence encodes CAWSPRDRGSQPQHF.

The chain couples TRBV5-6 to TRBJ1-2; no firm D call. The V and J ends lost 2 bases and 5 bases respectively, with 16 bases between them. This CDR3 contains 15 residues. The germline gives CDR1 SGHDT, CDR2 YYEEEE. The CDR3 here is CASSLDGVNVYGYTF. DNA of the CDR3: TGTGCCAGCAGCTTAGACGGGGTTAACGTGTATGGCTACACCTTC.

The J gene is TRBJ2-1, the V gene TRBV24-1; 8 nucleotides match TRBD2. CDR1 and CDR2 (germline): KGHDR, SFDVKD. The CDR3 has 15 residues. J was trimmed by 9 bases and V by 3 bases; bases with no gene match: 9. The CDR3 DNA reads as TGTGCCACCAGTGATCAAGCGGGAGCCAAGGGTGAGCAGTTCTTC. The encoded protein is CATSDQAGAKGEQFF.

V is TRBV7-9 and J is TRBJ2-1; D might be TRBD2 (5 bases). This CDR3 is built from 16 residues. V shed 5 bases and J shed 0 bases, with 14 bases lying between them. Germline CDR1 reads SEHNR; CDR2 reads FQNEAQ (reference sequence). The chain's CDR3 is CASSVLRGSSYNEQFF. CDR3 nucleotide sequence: TGTGCCAGCAGCGTCCTCCGGGGTAGCTCCTACAATGAGCAGTTCTTC. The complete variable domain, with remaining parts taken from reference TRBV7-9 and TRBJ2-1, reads DTGVSQNPRHKITKRGQNVTFRCDPISEHNRLYWYRQTLGQGPEFLTYFQNEAQLEKSRLLSDRFSAERPKGSFSTLEIQRTEQGDSAMYLCASSVLRGSSYNEQFFGPGTRLTVL.

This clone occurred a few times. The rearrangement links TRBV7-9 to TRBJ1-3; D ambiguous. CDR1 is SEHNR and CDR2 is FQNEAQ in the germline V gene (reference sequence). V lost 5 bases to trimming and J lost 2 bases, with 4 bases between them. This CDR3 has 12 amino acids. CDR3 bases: TGTGCCAGCAGCATAACTGGAAACACCATATATTTT. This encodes CASSITGNTIYF.